This TCR beta chain came from a study of blood T cells in healthy people across ages. General study results and limits: Per million T cells, the diversity of TCR beta decreased roughly linearly as age advanced.

The V gene's germline CDR1 is MGHDK and CDR2 SYGVNS. The CDR3 extends over 10 amino acids. V lost 6 bases and J lost 12, with 12 bases in between. Points on this clonotype: Its antigen is currently unknown.

For the second PCR, which ran for about 6 to 11 cycles, a sample-barcoded 5' primer and a J-beta primer mix were used. A template-switch adaptor containing 12 random nucleotides labeled each cDNA molecule. From each sample, at least 3 million paired-end reads containing CDR3 were obtained. Each CDR3 protein gets one entry after TCRdb re-called the 5' RACE reads with MiXCR. Of over 950,000 distinct CDR3 sequences listed, 51% are singletons. This chain joins TRBV25-1 and TRBJ2-7; possibly TRBD2 for D (5 bases). Sequences were obtained from blood. This receptor was taken from a woman in her sixties or seventies in good health. The DNA for the CDR3 is TGTGCCAGCAGGAGGACTTCTATGTACTTC. Translating it yields CASRRTSMYF.